The present entry profiles one TCR beta chain with its context. What it binds is unknown. The data stem from a study of OX40 agonist ivuxolimab in advanced cancers. Study in general: Melanoma, hepatocellular carcinoma, head and neck or renal cell cancer occurred in dose-escalation patients.

CDR1 and CDR2 (germline): SGHAT, FQDESV (reference sequence). The CDR3 sequence is 15 residues long. The junction had 8 bases not matched to a gene; V was cut back by 5 bases and J by 4 bases. Study-level findings and limits: Low normalized clonal expansion also occurred in some nonresponding patients.

Only in-frame clones appear in the TCRdb table, and some are missing; sequencing was by immunoSEQ multiplex PCR. The sample includes about 79,000 clones, roughly 88% of them seen just once. This sequence joins TRBV11-1 and TRBJ2-3; 8 nucleotides align to TRBD1. The clonotype originates from an adult with an advanced solid tumor such as melanoma, head and neck, liver or kidney cancer. The source was CD4+ or CD8+ T cells sorted from blood, collected in a trial of the OX40 agonist ivuxolimab. The CDR3 DNA reads as TGTGCCAGCAGCACTGGACAGGGCCGGGCAGATACGCAGTATTTT. Its protein product is CASSTGQGRADTQYF.